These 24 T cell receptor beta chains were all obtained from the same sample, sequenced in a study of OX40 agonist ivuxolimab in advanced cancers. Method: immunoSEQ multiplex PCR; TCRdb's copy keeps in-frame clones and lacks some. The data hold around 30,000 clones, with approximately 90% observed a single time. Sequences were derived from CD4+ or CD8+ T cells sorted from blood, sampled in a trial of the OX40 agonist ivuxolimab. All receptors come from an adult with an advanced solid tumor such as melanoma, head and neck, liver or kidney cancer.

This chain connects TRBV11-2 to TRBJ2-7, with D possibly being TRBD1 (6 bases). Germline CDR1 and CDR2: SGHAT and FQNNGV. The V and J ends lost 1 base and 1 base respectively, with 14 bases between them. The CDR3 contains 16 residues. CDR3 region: CASSLVKGDRSYEQYF. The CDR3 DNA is TGTGCCAGCAGCTTAGTCAAAGGCGACAGGTCCTACGAGCAGTACTTC. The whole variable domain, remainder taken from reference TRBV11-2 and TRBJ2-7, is EAGVAQSPRYKIIEKRQSVAFWCNPISGHATLYWYQQILGQGPKLLIQFQNNGVVDDSQLPKDRFSAERLKGVDSTLKIQPAKLEDSAVYLCASSLVKGDRSYEQYFGPGTRLTVT.

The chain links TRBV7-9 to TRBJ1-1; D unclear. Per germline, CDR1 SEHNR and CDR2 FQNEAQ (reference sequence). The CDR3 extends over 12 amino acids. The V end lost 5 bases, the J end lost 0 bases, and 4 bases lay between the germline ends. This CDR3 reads CASSMLNTEAFF. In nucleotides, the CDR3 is TGTGCCAGCAGCATGTTGAACACTGAAGCTTTCTTT.

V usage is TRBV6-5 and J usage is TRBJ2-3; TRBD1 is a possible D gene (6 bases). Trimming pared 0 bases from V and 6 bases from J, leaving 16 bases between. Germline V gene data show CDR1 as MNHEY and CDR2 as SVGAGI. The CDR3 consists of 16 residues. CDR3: CASSYSSGHVLDTQYF. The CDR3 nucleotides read TGTGCCAGCAGTTACTCCTCGGGACACGTCCTGGATACGCAGTATTTT.

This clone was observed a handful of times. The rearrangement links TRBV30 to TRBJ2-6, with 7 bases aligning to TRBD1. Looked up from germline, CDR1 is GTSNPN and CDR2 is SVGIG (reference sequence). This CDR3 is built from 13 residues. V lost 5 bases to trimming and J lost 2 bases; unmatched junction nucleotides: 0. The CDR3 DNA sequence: TGTGCCTGGGACAGGGCTGGGGCCAACGTCCTGACTTTC. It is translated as CAWDRAGANVLTF.

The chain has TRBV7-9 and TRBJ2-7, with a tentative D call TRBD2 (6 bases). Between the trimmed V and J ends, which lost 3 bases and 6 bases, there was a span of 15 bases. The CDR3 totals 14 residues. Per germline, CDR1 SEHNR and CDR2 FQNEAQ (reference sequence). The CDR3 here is CASSFPEGIGEQYF. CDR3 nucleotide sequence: TGTGCCAGCAGCTTCCCGGAGGGCATAGGCGAGCAGTACTTC.

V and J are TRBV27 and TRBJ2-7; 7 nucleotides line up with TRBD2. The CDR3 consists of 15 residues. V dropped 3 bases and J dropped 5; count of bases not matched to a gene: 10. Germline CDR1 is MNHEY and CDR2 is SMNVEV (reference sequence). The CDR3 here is CASSLAGEISHEQYF. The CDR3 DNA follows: TGTGCCAGCAGTTTGGCGGGAGAGATTTCCCACGAGCAGTACTTC.

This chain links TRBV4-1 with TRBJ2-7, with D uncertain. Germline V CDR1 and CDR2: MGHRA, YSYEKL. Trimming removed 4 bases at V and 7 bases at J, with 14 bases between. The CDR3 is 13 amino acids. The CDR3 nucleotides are TGCGCCAGCAGCCCCTACCGTCTGGGAGAGCAGTACTTC. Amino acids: CASSPYRLGEQYF.

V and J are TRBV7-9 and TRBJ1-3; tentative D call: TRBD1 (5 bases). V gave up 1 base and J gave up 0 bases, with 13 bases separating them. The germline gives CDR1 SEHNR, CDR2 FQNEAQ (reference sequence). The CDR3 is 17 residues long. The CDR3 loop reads CASSLGEGPLSGNTIYF. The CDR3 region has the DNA TGTGCCAGCAGCTTAGGGGAGGGGCCGCTCTCTGGAAACACCATATATTTT. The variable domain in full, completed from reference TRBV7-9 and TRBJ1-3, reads DTGVSQNPRHKITKRGQNVTFRCDPISEHNRLYWYRQTLGQGPEFLTYFQNEAQLEKSRLLSDRFSAERPKGSFSTLEIQRTEQGDSAMYLCASSLGEGPLSGNTIYFGEGSWLTVV.

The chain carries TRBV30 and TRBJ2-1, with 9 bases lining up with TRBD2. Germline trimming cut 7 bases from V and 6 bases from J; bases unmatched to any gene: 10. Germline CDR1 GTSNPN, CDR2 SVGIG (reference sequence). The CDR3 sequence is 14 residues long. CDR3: CASDGAGGPNEQFF. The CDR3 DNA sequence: TGTGCCTCCGATGGGGCGGGGGGGCCCAATGAGCAGTTCTTC.

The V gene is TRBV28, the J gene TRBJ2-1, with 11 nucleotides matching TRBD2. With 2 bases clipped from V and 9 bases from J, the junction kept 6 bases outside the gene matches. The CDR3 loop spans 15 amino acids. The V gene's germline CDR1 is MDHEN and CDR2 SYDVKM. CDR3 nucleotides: TGTGCCAGCAGTTTAGAACTAGCGGGAGATCCTGAGCAGTTCTTC. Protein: CASSLELAGDPEQFF.

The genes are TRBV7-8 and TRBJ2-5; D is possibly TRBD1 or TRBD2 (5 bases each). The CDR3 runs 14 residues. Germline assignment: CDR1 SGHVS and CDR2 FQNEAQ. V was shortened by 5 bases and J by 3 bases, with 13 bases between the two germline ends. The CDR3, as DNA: TGTGCCAGCAGCCAGAGACAGAGGGAAGAGACCCAGTACTTC. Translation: CASSQRQREETQYF.

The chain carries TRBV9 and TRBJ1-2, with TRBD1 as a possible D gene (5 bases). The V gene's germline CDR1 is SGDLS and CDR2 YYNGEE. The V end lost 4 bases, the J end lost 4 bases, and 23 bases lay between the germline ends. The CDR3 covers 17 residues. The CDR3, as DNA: TGTGCCAGCAGCCCGAGGGTGGGGACCGGAACCGCCTATGGCTACACCTTC. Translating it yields CASSPRVGTGTAYGYTF.

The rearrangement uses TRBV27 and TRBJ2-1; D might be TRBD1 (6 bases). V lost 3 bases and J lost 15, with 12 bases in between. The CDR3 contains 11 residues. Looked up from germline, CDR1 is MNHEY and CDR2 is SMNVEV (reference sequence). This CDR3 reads CASSFGQLRFF. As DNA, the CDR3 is TGTGCCAGCAGTTTTGGACAGCTACGGTTCTTC.

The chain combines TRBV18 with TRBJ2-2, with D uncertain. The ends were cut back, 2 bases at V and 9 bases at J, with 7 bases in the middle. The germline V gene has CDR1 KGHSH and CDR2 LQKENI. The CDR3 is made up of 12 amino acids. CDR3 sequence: CASSPTLRELFF. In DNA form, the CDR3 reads TGTGCCAGCTCACCAACCCTCCGGGAGCTGTTTTTT. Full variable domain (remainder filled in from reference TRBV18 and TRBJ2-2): NAGVMQNPRHLVRRRGQEARLRCSPMKGHSHVYWYRQLPEEGLKFMVYLQKENIIDESGMPKERFSAEFPKEGPSILRIQQVVRGDSAAYFCASSPTLRELFFGEGSRLTVL.

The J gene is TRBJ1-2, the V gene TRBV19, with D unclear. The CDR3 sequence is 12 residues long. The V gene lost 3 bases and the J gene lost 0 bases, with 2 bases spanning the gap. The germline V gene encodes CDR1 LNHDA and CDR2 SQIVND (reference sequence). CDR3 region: CASSMANYGYTF. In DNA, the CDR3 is TGTGCCAGTAGTATGGCTAACTATGGCTACACCTTC.

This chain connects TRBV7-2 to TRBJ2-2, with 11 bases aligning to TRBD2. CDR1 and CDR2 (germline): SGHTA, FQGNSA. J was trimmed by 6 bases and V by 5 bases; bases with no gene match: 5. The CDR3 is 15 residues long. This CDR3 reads CASSVLAGVAGELFF. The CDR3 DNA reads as TGTGCCAGCAGCGTACTAGCGGGAGTGGCCGGGGAGCTGTTTTTT.

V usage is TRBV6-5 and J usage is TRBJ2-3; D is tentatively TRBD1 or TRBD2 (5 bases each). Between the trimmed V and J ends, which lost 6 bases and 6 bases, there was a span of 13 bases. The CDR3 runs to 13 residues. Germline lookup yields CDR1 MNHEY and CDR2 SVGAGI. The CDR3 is CASSKMWGDTQYF. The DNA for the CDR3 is TGTGCCAGCAGCAAAATGTGGGGGGATACGCAGTATTTT.

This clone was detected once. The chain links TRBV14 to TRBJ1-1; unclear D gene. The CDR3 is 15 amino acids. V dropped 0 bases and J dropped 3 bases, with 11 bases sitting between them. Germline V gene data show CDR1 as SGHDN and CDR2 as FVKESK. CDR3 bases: TGTGCCAGCAGCCAAGACCAGGAGTGGGACACTGAAGCTTTCTTT. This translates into CASSQDQEWDTEAFF.

CDR3 coding DNA: TGTGCCAGCAGTGAGTTTACGGGGGGAGACACAGATACGCAGTATTTT. Residues: CASSEFTGGDTDTQYF. This chain links TRBV2 with TRBJ2-3, with 7 bases lining up with TRBD2. The germline CDR1 and CDR2 sequences are SNHLY and FYNNEI. This CDR3 comprises 16 residues. V was clipped by 3 bases and J by 2 bases; unmatched bases: 8.

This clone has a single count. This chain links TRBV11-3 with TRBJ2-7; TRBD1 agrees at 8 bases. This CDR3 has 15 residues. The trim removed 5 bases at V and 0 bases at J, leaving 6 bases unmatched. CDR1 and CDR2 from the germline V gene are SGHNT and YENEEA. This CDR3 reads CASSERQGYSYEQYF. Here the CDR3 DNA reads TGTGCCAGCAGCGAAAGACAGGGGTACTCCTACGAGCAGTACTTC.

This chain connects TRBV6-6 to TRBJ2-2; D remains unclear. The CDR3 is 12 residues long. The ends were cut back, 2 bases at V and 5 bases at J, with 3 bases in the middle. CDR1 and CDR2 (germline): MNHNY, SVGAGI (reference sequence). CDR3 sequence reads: CASSYGTGELFF. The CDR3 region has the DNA TGTGCCAGCAGTTACGGGACCGGGGAGCTGTTTTTT.

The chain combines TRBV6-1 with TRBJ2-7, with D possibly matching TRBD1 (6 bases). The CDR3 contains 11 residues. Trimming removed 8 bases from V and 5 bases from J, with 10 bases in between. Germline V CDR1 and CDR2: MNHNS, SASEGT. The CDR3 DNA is TGTGCCAGCCGGACAGCAAACGAGCAGTACTTC. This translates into CASRTANEQYF.

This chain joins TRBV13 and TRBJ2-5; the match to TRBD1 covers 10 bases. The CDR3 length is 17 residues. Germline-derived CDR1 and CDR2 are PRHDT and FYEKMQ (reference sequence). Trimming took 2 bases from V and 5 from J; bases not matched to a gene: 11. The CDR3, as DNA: TGTGCCAGCAGCTTACCCTTCCGACAGGGGGCGGGGGAGACCCAGTACTTC. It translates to CASSLPFRQGAGETQYF. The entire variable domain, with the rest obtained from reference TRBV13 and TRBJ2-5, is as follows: AAGVIQSPRHLIKEKRETATLKCYPIPRHDTVYWYQQGPGQDPQFLISFYEKMQSDKGSIPDRFSAQQFSDYHSELNMSSLELGDSALYFCASSLPFRQGAGETQYFGPGTRLLVL.

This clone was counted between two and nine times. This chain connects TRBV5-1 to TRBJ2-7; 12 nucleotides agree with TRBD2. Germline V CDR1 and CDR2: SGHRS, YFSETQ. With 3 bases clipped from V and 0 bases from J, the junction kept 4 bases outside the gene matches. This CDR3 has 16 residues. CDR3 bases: TGCGCCAGCAGCTCAGGACTAGCGGGGAGCTCCTACGAGCAGTACTTC. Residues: CASSSGLAGSSYEQYF.